The rows below give T cell receptor beta chains drawn from one sample of a study of T cells in Graves' hyperthyroidism and ophthalmopathy. TCRdb reprocessed the multiplex PCR reads with MiXCR, giving one entry per CDR3 protein. This table holds about 290,000 distinct CDR3 sequences, approximately 14% found once. Sequencing was carried out using blood. The receptors stem from a woman in her forties with Graves' hyperthyroidism. Each CDR3 is given with its conserved first and last residue. D genes are given only for firm matches. Clone size is stated in some rows and not others, as once, few, many or a class when expanded.

TRBV10-3	.	TRBJ2-3	many	TGTGCCATCAGTGAGTCAAGGGATGCGGCAGATACGCAGTATTTT	CAISESRDAADTQYF
TRBV5-1	.	TRBJ1-5	.	TGCGCCAGCGCGACATTTAGCAATCAGCCCCAGCATTTT	CASATFSNQPQHF
TRBV6-1	TRBD1	TRBJ2-7	many	TGTGCCAGCAGTAATCCGGGACAGGGATTCTACGAGCAGTACTTC	CASSNPGQGFYEQYF
TRBV29-1	TRBD2	TRBJ2-5	.	TGCAGCGTGATACTAGCGGGAGGGCCAGGTTTCGAAGAGACCCAGTACTTC	CSVILAGGPGFEETQYF
TRBV10-1	.	TRBJ1-2	few	TGCGCCAGCAGTGAGTCTGCCGGGACCTGGGATGGCTACACCTTC	CASSESAGTWDGYTF
TRBV6-1	TRBD1	TRBJ1-2	few	TGTGCCAGCAGTATACCAGGGGGGTTCTATGGCTACACCTTC	CASSIPGGFYGYTF
TRBV6-1	.	TRBJ2-2	.	TGTGCCAGCAGTTCCCGGGGAGGAGCTACCACCGGGGAGCTGTTTTTT	CASSSRGGATTGELFF
TRBV18	TRBD2	TRBJ2-1	few	TGTGCCAGCTCACCACCACGGGAGGGCCGGCATGAGCAGTTCTTC	CASSPPREGRHEQFF
TRBV29-1	.	TRBJ1-1	.	TGCAGCGCCCCGAGGGGGGGCAGCACTGAAGCTTTCTTT	CSAPRGGSTEAFF
TRBV27	.	TRBJ2-5	many	TGTGCCAGCAGTTCCTATACGGGAGAGACCCAGTACTTC	CASSSYTGETQYF
TRBV28	.	TRBJ1-5	many	TGTGCCAGCAGTTTATACGGACAGCCCCAGCATTTT	CASSLYGQPQHF
TRBV20-1	.	TRBJ1-1	.	TGCAGTGCCTCCTCGCGGTTGCGGGGTGGCACTGAAGCTTTCTTT	CSASSRLRGGTEAFF
TRBV28	.	TRBJ2-7	many	TGTGCCAGTAACGAGGGACACCCGAGCGAATACGAGCAGTACTTC	CASNEGHPSEYEQYF
TRBV9	.	TRBJ1-1	few	TGTGCCAGCACGCCGAGGAGCACTGAAGCTTTCTTT	CASTPRSTEAFF
TRBV2	.	TRBJ2-7	many	TGTGCCAGCACCACCCGGGACCTCTTAGTCGAGCAGTACTTC	CASTTRDLLVEQYF
TRBV6-1	TRBD2	TRBJ2-1	.	TGTGCCAGCAGCGACCGGGGAGGGTCCTACAATGAGCAGTTCTTC	CASSDRGGSYNEQFF
TRBV14	.	TRBJ1-1	few	TGTGCCAGCAGCCAAGGAAGAACGGACCAGCCTTATGAAGCTTTCTTT	CASSQGRTDQPYEAFF
TRBV5-1	.	TRBJ2-1	.	TGCGCCAGCAGGGAGCGGGCTGATGGTGAGCAGTTCTTC	CASRERADGEQFF
TRBV5-1	.	TRBJ2-5	.	TGCGCCAGCAGCCCTGGGAGTTTCCAAGAGACCCAGTACTTC	CASSPGSFQETQYF